Shown below are 3 T cell receptor beta chains from a single sample sequenced in a study of blood T cell repertoires in COVID-19. This table comes from immunoSEQ multiplex PCR, and its TCRdb copy is limited to in-frame clones, with some not included. Of 30,000 to 40,000 clones detected, approximately 91% appear once; the ten largest clones hold roughly 6%. The sequencing input was peripheral blood. The receptors shown here come from a woman older than 75 with acute or convalescent COVID-19.

This clone was observed a few times. V usage is TRBV7-3 and J usage is TRBJ1-2, with TRBD1 identical over 7 bases. Germline trimming cut 1 base from V and 4 bases from J; bases unmatched to any gene: 6. Germline V CDR1 and CDR2: SGHTA, FQGTGA. This CDR3 spans 15 amino acids. Here the CDR3 DNA reads TGTGCCAGCAGCTTAAACAGGGGACCCAGCTATGGCTACACCTTC. This sequence encodes CASSLNRGPSYGYTF.

The J gene is TRBJ1-3, the V gene TRBV15; weak D call: TRBD1 (6 bases). The CDR3 extends over 15 amino acids. The V gene lost 3 bases and the J gene lost 3 bases, with 12 bases spanning the gap. The germline CDR1 and CDR2 sequences are LNHNV and YYDKDF (reference sequence). CDR3 sequence: CATSRITGFGNTIYF. The DNA of the CDR3 is TGTGCCACCAGCAGGATAACAGGGTTTGGAAACACCATATATTTT.

This rearrangement joins TRBV20-1 to TRBJ1-6, with TRBD1 as a possible D gene (5 bases). CDR1 and CDR2 (germline): DFQATT, SNEGSKA (reference sequence). Trimming left V 3 bases short and J 6 bases short, with 15 bases between. This CDR3 contains 15 residues. DNA for the CDR3: TGCAGTGCTAGTCACGGGGGGGTAACTAATTCACCCCTCCACTTT. It encodes CSASHGGVTNSPLHF.